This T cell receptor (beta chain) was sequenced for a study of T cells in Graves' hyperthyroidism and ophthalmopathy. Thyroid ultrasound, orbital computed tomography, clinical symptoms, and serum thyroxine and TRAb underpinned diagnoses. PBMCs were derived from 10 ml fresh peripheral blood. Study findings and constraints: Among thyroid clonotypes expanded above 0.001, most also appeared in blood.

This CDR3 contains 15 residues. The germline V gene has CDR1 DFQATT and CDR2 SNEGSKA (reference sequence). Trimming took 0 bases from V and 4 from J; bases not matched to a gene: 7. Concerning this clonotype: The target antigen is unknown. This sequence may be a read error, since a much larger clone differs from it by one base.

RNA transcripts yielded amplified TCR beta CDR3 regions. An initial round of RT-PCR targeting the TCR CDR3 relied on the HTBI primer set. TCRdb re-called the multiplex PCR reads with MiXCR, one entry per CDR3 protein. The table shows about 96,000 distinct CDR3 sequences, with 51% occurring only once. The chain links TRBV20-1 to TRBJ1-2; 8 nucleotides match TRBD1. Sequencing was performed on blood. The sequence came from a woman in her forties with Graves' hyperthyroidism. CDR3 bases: TGCAGTGCTAGAGAGTTAGAAGACAGGGGCTATGGCTACACCTTC. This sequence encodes CSARELEDRGYGYTF.